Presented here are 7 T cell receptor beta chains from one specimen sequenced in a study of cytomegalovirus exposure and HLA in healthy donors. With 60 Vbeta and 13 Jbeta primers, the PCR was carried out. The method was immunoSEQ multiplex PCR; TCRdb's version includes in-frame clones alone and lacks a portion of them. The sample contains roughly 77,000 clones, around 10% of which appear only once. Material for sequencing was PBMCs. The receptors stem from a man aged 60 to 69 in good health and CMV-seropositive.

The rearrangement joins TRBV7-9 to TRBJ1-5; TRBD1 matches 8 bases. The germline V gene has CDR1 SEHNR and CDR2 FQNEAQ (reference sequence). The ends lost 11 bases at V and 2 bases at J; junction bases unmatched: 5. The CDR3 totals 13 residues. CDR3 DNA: TGTGCCGTATCGACAGGGGGCAATCAGCCCCAGCATTTT. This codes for CAVSTGGNQPQHF.

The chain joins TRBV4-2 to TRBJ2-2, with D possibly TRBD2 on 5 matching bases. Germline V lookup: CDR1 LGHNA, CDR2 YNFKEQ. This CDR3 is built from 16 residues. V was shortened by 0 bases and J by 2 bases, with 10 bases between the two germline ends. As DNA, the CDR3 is TGTGCCAGCAGCCAAGATCCGGGGTACAACACCGGGGAGCTGTTTTTT. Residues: CASSQDPGYNTGELFF.

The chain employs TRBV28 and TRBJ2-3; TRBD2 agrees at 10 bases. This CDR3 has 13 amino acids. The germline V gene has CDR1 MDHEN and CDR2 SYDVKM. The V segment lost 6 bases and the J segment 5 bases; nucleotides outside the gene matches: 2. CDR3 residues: CASRSGGGDTQYF. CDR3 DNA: TGTGCCAGCAGGAGCGGGGGGGGAGATACGCAGTATTTT.

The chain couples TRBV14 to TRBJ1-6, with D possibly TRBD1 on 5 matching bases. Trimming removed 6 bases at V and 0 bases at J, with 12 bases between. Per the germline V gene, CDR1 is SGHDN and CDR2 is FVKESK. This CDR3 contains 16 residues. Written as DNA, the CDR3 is TGTGCCAGCAGTCCCAGGGTGAACTCCTATAATTCACCCCTCCACTTT. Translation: CASSPRVNSYNSPLHF. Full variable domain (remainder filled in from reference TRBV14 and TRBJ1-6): EAGVTQFPSHSVIEKGQTVTLRCDPISGHDNLYWYRRVMGKEIKFLLHFVKESKQDESGMPNNRFLAERTGGTYSTLKVQPAELEDSGVYFCASSPRVNSYNSPLHFGNGTRLTVT.

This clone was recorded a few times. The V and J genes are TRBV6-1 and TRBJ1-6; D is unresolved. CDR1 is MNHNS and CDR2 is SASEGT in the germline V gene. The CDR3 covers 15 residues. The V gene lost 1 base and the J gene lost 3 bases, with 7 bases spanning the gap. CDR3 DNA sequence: TGTGCCAGCAGTGAAGTGGTAGTCTATAATTCACCCCTCCACTTT. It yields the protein CASSEVVVYNSPLHF.

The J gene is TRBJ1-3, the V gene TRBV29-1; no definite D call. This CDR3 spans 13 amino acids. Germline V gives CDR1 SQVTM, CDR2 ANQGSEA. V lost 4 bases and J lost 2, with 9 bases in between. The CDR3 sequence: CSVGGSAGNTIYF. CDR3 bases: TGCAGCGTTGGAGGCTCAGCTGGAAACACCATATATTTT.

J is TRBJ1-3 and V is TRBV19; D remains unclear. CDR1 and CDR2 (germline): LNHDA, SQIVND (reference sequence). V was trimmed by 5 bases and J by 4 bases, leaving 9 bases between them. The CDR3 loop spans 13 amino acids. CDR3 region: CASSSSSGNTIYF. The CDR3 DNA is TGTGCCAGTAGTTCCTCGAGCGGAAACACCATATATTTT.